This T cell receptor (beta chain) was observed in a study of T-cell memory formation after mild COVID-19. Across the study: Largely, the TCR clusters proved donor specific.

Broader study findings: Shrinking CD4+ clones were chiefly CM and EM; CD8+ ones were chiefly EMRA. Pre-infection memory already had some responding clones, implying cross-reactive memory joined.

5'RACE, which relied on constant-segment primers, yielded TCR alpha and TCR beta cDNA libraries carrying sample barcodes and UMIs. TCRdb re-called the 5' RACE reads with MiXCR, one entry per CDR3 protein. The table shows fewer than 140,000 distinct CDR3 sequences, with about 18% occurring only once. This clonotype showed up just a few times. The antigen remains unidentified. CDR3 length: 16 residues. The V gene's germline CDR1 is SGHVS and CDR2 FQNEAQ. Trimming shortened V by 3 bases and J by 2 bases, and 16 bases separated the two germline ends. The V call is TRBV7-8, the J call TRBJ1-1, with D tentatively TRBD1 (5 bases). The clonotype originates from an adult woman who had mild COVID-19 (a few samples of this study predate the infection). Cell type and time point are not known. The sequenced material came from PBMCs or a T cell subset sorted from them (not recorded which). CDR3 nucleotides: TGTGCCAGCAGCTTGTGGCGAGAGACAGAAAACACTGAAGCTTTCTTT. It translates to CASSLWRETENTEAFF.